This is a list of T cell receptor beta chains from one sample in a study of cytomegalovirus exposure and HLA in healthy donors. TCRdb's table, derived via immunoSEQ multiplex PCR, lists solely in-frame clones and lacks some. The sample has about 130,000 clones; around 89% are singletons. The sample taken for sequencing was PBMCs. These receptors were taken from a woman in her 30s in good health and CMV-seropositive. The CDR3 runs from the conserved cysteine through the conserved F or W. D genes are given only for firm matches. Clone size is shown for a subset of rows, as once, few, many or a class of expanded clone.

V gene	clone size	J gene	D gene	CDR3 length	CDR3 DNA	CDR3 protein
TRBV28	NA	TRBJ2-1	TRBD2	18	TGTGCCAGCAGTCCGGGACTAGCGGGGGGAAGCTCCTACAATGAGCAGTTCTTC	CASSPGLAGGSSYNEQFF
TRBV2	NA	TRBJ2-1	NA	16	TGTGCCAGCAAATCGAGGGCGTCGGGCACATACAATGAGCAGTTCTTC	CASKSRASGTYNEQFF
TRBV4-1	NA	TRBJ2-1	TRBD2	18	TGCGCCAGCAGCCCGGGACTAGCGGGGATAATTACCTACAATGAGCAGTTCTTC	CASSPGLAGIITYNEQFF
TRBV2	NA	TRBJ2-6	NA	15	TGTGCCAGCAGTGATACAGGGTCTGGGGCCAACGTCCTGACTTTC	CASSDTGSGANVLTF
TRBV7-2	NA	TRBJ2-1	TRBD1	14	TGTGCCAGCAGCGCGGACAGGGTAATTGGTGAGCAGTTCTTC	CASSADRVIGEQFF
TRBV15	NA	TRBJ2-3	NA	14	TGTGCCACCAGCCCGGGACTGAGCACAGATACGCAGTATTTT	CATSPGLSTDTQYF
TRBV27	NA	TRBJ1-5	NA	14	TGTGCCAGCAGTTTAGGACTTGGAAATCAGCCCCAGCATTTT	CASSLGLGNQPQHF
TRBV5-6	NA	TRBJ2-1	TRBD2	16	TGTGCCAGCAGCTGGGGGACTAGCGGCTACTACAATGAGCAGTTCTTC	CASSWGTSGYYNEQFF
TRBV4-1	NA	TRBJ1-5	TRBD1	16	TGCGCCAGCAGCCAACTCTTTGACAGGGAGAATCAGCCCCAGCATTTT	CASSQLFDRENQPQHF
TRBV27	NA	TRBJ2-5	TRBD2	17	TGTGCCAGCAGTTCTCGGGGGGGGCTAGCGGGTCAAGAGACCCAGTACTTC	CASSSRGGLAGQETQYF
TRBV6-5	NA	TRBJ1-5	TRBD1	15	TGTGCCAGCAGAAGGGGACAGGGGACTAATCAGCCCCAGCATTTT	CASRRGQGTNQPQHF
TRBV7-8	NA	TRBJ2-5	TRBD2	14	TGTGCCAGCAGCTTAGGACTAGCGGGGAGGACCCAGTACTTC	CASSLGLAGRTQYF
TRBV6-5	NA	TRBJ2-2	NA	16	TGTGCCAGCAGTTGGGGGGGGCTATCGAGGACCGGGGAGCTGTTTTTT	CASSWGGLSRTGELFF
TRBV6-1	NA	TRBJ1-1	NA	14	TGTGCCAGCAGCCATCTAACCGGGGACACTGAAGCTTTCTTT	CASSHLTGDTEAFF
TRBV9	NA	TRBJ2-1	NA	15	TGTGCCAGCAGCATAGGGGGGGATTGGTACAATGAGCAGTTCTTC	CASSIGGDWYNEQFF
TRBV5-1	NA	TRBJ2-7	TRBD2	15	TGCGCCAGCAGCCCAGGAAACAGCGGGGTCGGCGAGCAGTACTTC	CASSPGNSGVGEQYF
TRBV28	NA	TRBJ2-7	NA	14	TGTGCCAGCAGTTTAACGGGGGATGTCTACGAGCAGTACTTC	CASSLTGDVYEQYF
TRBV15	once	TRBJ2-5	TRBD2	18	TGTGCCACCAGCAGAGATGAATTTGAACTAGCGGGAGAAGAGACCCAGTACTTC	CATSRDEFELAGEETQYF
TRBV7-2	NA	TRBJ2-7	TRBD1	13	TGTGCCAGCAGCTGGACAGGGACCTACGAGCAGTACTTC	CASSWTGTYEQYF
TRBV28	NA	TRBJ1-2	NA	15	TGTGCCAGCAGAAGGCAGGGGATGTACTCTGGAGGCTACACCTTC	CASRRQGMYSGGYTF
TRBV29-1	NA	TRBJ2-7	NA	13	TGCAGCGTTTCAGAGGGCCGCTCCTACGAGCAGTACTTC	CSVSEGRSYEQYF
TRBV7-8	once	TRBJ1-6	TRBD1	15	TGTGCCAGCAGCTTAAGGGGGCGGAACTATTCACCCCTCCACTTT	CASSLRGRNYSPLHF
TRBV5-1	NA	TRBJ2-7	TRBD2	16	TGCGCCAGCAGCTTGGTGGCTAGCGGGTCGTCCTACGAGCAGTACTTC	CASSLVASGSSYEQYF
TRBV27	NA	TRBJ2-7	TRBD2	15	TGTGCCAGCAGTTTCGGACTAGCGGGGGCCTACGAGCAGTACTTC	CASSFGLAGAYEQYF
TRBV15	NA	TRBJ2-1	TRBD2	20	TGTGCCACCAGCAGAGATTTAGCCGTCGGCGGGACTAGGCCCTACAATGAGCAGTTCTTC	CATSRDLAVGGTRPYNEQFF
TRBV19	NA	TRBJ1-6	TRBD1	13	TGTGCCAGTAGGGACAGGGGAAACTCACCCCTCCACTTT	CASRDRGNSPLHF
TRBV19	NA	TRBJ2-7	NA	16	TGTGCCAGTAGTCCGACTTTAGATGCGGAATCCTACGAGCAGTACTTC	CASSPTLDAESYEQYF
TRBV7-6	NA	TRBJ1-2	NA	19	TGTGCCAGCAGCTTAGACACTACTATCCGGGACACGGGCCCCCATGGCTACACCTTC	CASSLDTTIRDTGPHGYTF
TRBV4-1	NA	TRBJ2-6	NA	19	TGCGCCAGCAGCTCAATGGGACCCCCGAGGGGGACTGGGGCCAACGTCCTGACTTTC	CASSSMGPPRGTGANVLTF
TRBV7-9	once	TRBJ2-1	NA	16	TGTGCCAGCAGCCCCCGGGGGTTCAGCTCCTACAATGAGCAGTTCTTC	CASSPRGFSSYNEQFF
TRBV6-5	few	TRBJ1-6	TRBD1	16	TGTGCCAGCAGTTCGAGGGACAGGGGGCGCAGGTCACCCCTCCACTTT	CASSSRDRGRRSPLHF
TRBV6-1	once	TRBJ2-7	TRBD1	14	TGTGCCAGCAGAATAACAGGGACAGGGATTCAGCAGTACTTC	CASRITGTGIQQYF
TRBV15	few	TRBJ2-7	NA	13	TGTGCCACCAGCAGAGTTCCCGAGTACGAGCAGTACTTC	CATSRVPEYEQYF
TRBV21-1	NA	TRBJ1-1	NA	13	TGTGCCAGCAGCAGGGACACTGACACTGAAGCTTTCTTT	CASSRDTDTEAFF
TRBV5-4	NA	TRBJ1-1	NA	13	TGTGCCAGCAGCTTTGGAGGACTGACTGAAGCTTTCTTT	CASSFGGLTEAFF
TRBV9	NA	TRBJ2-3	NA	16	TGTGCCAGCAAACCGTGGAGGGGCGGGAGCACAGATACGCAGTATTTT	CASKPWRGGSTDTQYF
TRBV7-8	NA	TRBJ1-5	NA	15	TGTGCCAGCAGCGCCGACAGTTATAGCAATCAGCCCCAGCATTTT	CASSADSYSNQPQHF
TRBV27	NA	TRBJ2-3	NA	15	TGTGCCAGCAGTTTAGGGACACTCAGCACAGATACGCAGTATTTT	CASSLGTLSTDTQYF
TRBV6-6	NA	TRBJ1-1	NA	14	TGTGCCAGCAGTTACGGACTGGGCCACACTGAAGCTTTCTTT	CASSYGLGHTEAFF
TRBV2	NA	TRBJ2-5	TRBD2	15	TGTGCCAGCAGTGATAACCTAGCGGGGGGTGGCAAACAGTACTTC	CASSDNLAGGGKQYF
TRBV4-1	NA	TRBJ2-7	NA	17	TGCGCCAGCAGCCAAGATCACTGGAGTCAGGGGAGTGGCGAGCAGTACTTC	CASSQDHWSQGSGEQYF
TRBV6-5	NA	TRBJ2-7	TRBD1	13	TGTACCAGCAGGGGGCCTAGCTCCTACGAGCAGTACTTC	CTSRGPSSYEQYF
TRBV10-3	NA	TRBJ2-1	TRBD1	15	TGTGCCATCAGGGGGACAGGCGACTCCTACAATGAGCAGTTCTTC	CAIRGTGDSYNEQFF
TRBV5-1	NA	TRBJ2-7	TRBD1	13	TGCGCCAGCAGCTTGGAACCCGGACAGGGACAGTACTTC	CASSLEPGQGQYF
TRBV7-2	NA	TRBJ2-7	NA	13	TGTGCCAGCAGCCGATACAGGGACTACGAGCAGTACTTC	CASSRYRDYEQYF
TRBV27	NA	TRBJ2-7	TRBD2	14	TGTGCCAGCGCCCGACTTCTAGCGGTCTACGAGCAGTACTTC	CASARLLAVYEQYF
TRBV20-1	NA	TRBJ2-1	NA	11	TGCAGTGCTAGAGGACTGGCTGAGCAGTTCTTC	CSARGLAEQFF
TRBV18	NA	TRBJ2-1	TRBD1	15	TGTGCCAGCTCACCTGGACAGGGAAGGGACAATGAGCAGTTCTTC	CASSPGQGRDNEQFF
TRBV5-1	NA	TRBJ2-1	NA	13	TGCGCCAGCAGCTACACAGGTTACAATGAGCAGTTCTTC	CASSYTGYNEQFF
TRBV2	many	TRBJ2-3	NA	14	TGTGCCAGCACGAGGAGGGGGGGAATTGATACGCAGTATTTT	CASTRRGGIDTQYF
TRBV7-9	NA	TRBJ2-3	NA	14	TGTGCCTTAAACATAAGAGGCATAGAAGATACGCAGTATTTT	CALNIRGIEDTQYF